The rows below give T cell receptor beta chains drawn from one sample of a study of long-term antiretroviral therapy in people with HIV. Profiled with immunoSEQ multiplex PCR; TCRdb holds only in-frame clones, not every one. The repertoire has about 29,000 clones, about 88% of them found once; the top ten carry about 7%. The source material was unsorted PBMCs, sampled approximately 5 years before starting antiretroviral therapy. The receptor source for this set is a man between 45 and 60 years old with HIV. The conserved cysteine and the conserved F or W are not part of the CDR3 here. Fields, in order: V gene, clone size, CDR3 length, CDR3 protein. Expanded clones are given a class, and other clones once, few, many or no size at all.

>TRBV7-8|-|12
ASSLWTGGQPQH
>TRBV5-5|-|11
ASSVGRGGELF
>TRBV18|once|14
ASSPGSGPYTGELF
>TRBV6-5|once|13
ASSASADWTREAF
>TRBV9|-|16
ASSVDPWTSGALDTQY
>TRBV6-1|-|12
ASSEMVGNSPLH
>TRBV10-3|-|11
AMRGTMEGEQY
>TRBV7-2|-|13
ASSLGSGGPETQY
>TRBV7-2|-|13
ASSPTGVHTGELF
>TRBV6-6|-|12
ASSYNGVNTEAF
>TRBV9|-|13
ASRKPGLQFNEQF
>TRBV10-3|-|12
ATRNHDRQETQY
>TRBV29-1|-|12
SVDSGLGANVLT
>TRBV11-1|once|12
ASNDRGMGSPLH
>TRBV19|few|13
ASSISRQLNQPQH
>TRBV6-5|-|11
ASGGASYYEQY
>TRBV7-5|-|13
ARSSAGTSQETQY
>TRBV9|few|13
ASSAGQVENSPLH
>TRBV6-6|-|13
ASRGLTPPYNEQF
>TRBV13|-|11
ASSLGLTYEQY
>TRBV25-1|few|11
ASSSPVLGGYT
>TRBV5-1|-|13
ASSLGGTTDNEQF
>TRBV11-2|-|15
ASSLGRRGTANEKLF
>TRBV7-8|-|13
ASSRNRGNTGELF
>TRBV9|-|12
ASSSISGSYEQF
>TRBV11-2|-|15
ASSLAIRTETGYEQY
>TRBV7-7|-|12
ASSQSTWAETQY
>TRBV5-4|-|13
ASSLGQGPQETQY
>TRBV21-1|-|12
ASSKGGLYQPQH